The rows below give T cell receptor beta chains drawn from one sample of a study of shared clonotypes between healthy human individuals. Produced via immunoSEQ multiplex PCR; TCRdb's table is partial and in-frame only. The data contain about 1.4 million clones, roughly 97% of them singletons. The source material was naive CD4+ T cells sorted from blood. The receptors here all came from a man between 25 and 39 years old in good health. CDR3s include the opening cysteine and the closing phenylalanine or tryptophan. The D gene is left open where the match is weak. The listing skips clone size in some rows; elsewhere it reads once, few, many or a size class.

>TRBJ2-2|TRBV5-1|NA|TRBD1
CASSPGTATGELFF
TGCGCCAGCAGCCCCGGGACAGCCACCGGGGAGCTGTTTTTT
>TRBJ2-6|TRBV11-2|NA|NA
CASSLDQFRVISGANVLTF
TGTGCCAGCAGCTTAGATCAGTTCAGGGTGATCTCTGGGGCCAACGTCCTGACTTTC
>TRBJ1-1|TRBV27|NA|TRBD1
CASSTVRQGPRGAFF
TGTGCCAGCAGTACCGTACGACAGGGGCCGCGTGGAGCTTTCTTT
>TRBJ2-7|TRBV19|NA|NA
CASSIYVRSYEQYF
TGTGCCAGTAGTATCTATGTTAGATCCTACGAGCAGTACTTC
>TRBJ1-2|TRBV7-9|few|TRBD1
CASSLEGGGYTF
TGTGCCAGCAGCTTAGAAGGGGGCGGCTACACCTTC
>TRBJ2-2|TRBV7-9|NA|NA
CASSRAPGVTSGELFF
TGTGCCAGCAGCCGTGCCCCCGGGGTAACTTCCGGGGAGCTGTTTTTT
>TRBJ2-1|TRBV5-1|NA|TRBD1
CASSLQGNEQFF
TGCGCCAGCAGCTTACAGGGGAATGAGCAGTTCTTC
>TRBJ1-4|TRBV5-4|NA|TRBD1
CASSNGQGANEKLFF
TGTGCCAGCAGCAACGGACAGGGAGCTAATGAAAAACTGTTTTTT
>TRBJ2-2|TRBV9|NA|NA
CASSPRIAANTGELFF
TGTGCCAGCAGCCCTCGTATAGCGGCGAACACCGGGGAGCTGTTTTTT
>TRBJ1-5|TRBV4-1|NA|TRBD1
CASSHGDRPNQPQHF
TGCGCCAGCAGCCACGGGGACAGGCCTAATCAGCCCCAGCATTTT
>TRBJ2-1|TRBV11-2|NA|NA
CASSLGQTNEQFF
TGTGCCAGCAGCTTAGGACAAACAAATGAGCAGTTCTTC
>TRBJ2-5|TRBV27|NA|NA
CASSFAPEGRLQETQYF
TGTGCCAGCAGTTTCGCCCCGGAGGGCCGCCTCCAAGAGACCCAGTACTTC
>TRBJ1-1|TRBV18|NA|NA
CASSPRGRTGTEAFF
TGTGCCAGCTCACCGAGAGGGAGGACCGGCACTGAAGCTTTCTTT
>TRBJ2-6|TRBV7-8|NA|NA
CASSPLRFVGASGANVLTF
TGTGCCAGCAGCCCCCTTAGATTCGTGGGGGCCTCTGGGGCCAACGTCCTGACTTTC
>TRBJ1-1|TRBV19|NA|NA
CASHYQASQNTEAFF
TGTGCCAGCCACTACCAAGCTAGCCAGAACACTGAAGCTTTCTTT
>TRBJ2-7|TRBV5-1|NA|TRBD2
CASRQRTSGIPSYEQYF
TGCGCCAGCAGACAAAGGACTAGCGGAATCCCTTCCTACGAGCAGTACTTC
>TRBJ2-3|TRBV6-5|NA|NA
CASRTTGSTDTQYF
TGTGCCAGCAGGACCACAGGGAGCACAGATACGCAGTATTTT
>TRBJ2-2|TRBV5-4|NA|NA
CASSWDATGELFF
TGTGCCAGCAGCTGGGACGCCACCGGGGAGCTGTTTTTT
>TRBJ2-7|TRBV5-1|NA|NA
CASSFPPGQTPYEQYF
TGCGCCAGCAGCTTCCCTCCGGGGCAGACTCCATACGAGCAGTACTTC
>TRBJ2-7|TRBV7-2|NA|TRBD2
CASSTAGTSSYEQYF
TGTGCCAGCAGCACAGCCGGGACTAGCTCCTACGAGCAGTACTTC
>TRBJ2-5|TRBV18|NA|TRBD2
CASSSLAGGLQETQYF
TGTGCCAGCTCCTCGCTAGCGGGAGGTTTGCAAGAGACCCAGTACTTC
>TRBJ2-7|TRBV7-9|NA|NA
CASSQGRISVTYEWQYF
TGTGCCAGCAGCCAAGGTCGTATTTCGGTAACTTACGAGTGGCAGTACTTC
>TRBJ1-2|TRBV7-8|NA|NA
CASSPGRANYGYTF
TGTGCCAGCAGCCCAGGGAGAGCTAACTATGGCTACACCTTC